This T cell receptor beta chain was profiled in a study of OX40 agonist ivuxolimab in advanced cancers. About the research overall: The dose of intravenous ivuxolimab that patients received every 2 weeks ranged from 0.01 to 10 mg/kg. Three patients, one with hepatocellular carcinoma and two with cutaneous melanoma, achieved partial responses. General study results and limits: Normalized T-cell clonal expansion was also low in a subset of nonresponders. CD4+ T cells averaged fewer expanded clones than CD8+ T cells.

With respect to this clone: Its antigen is currently unknown.

Measured with immunoSEQ multiplex PCR; TCRdb has only the in-frame clones, and not every one. The sample yields 78,000 or so clones, more than 75% seen once. Looked up from germline, CDR1 is SEHNR and CDR2 is FQNEAQ (reference sequence). Trimming removed 4 bases from V and 1 base from J, with 13 bases in between. This CDR3 region has 15 residues. The gene calls are TRBV7-9 and TRBJ1-1; perhaps TRBD1 as D (5 bases). This sequence originates from an adult with an advanced solid tumor such as melanoma, head and neck, liver or kidney cancer. Material: CD4+ or CD8+ T cells sorted from blood, obtained in a trial of the OX40 agonist ivuxolimab. The CDR3 DNA sequence: TGTGCCAGCAGCTCGGACGGGACGAAGAACACTGAAGCTTTCTTT. It yields the protein CASSSDGTKNTEAFF.